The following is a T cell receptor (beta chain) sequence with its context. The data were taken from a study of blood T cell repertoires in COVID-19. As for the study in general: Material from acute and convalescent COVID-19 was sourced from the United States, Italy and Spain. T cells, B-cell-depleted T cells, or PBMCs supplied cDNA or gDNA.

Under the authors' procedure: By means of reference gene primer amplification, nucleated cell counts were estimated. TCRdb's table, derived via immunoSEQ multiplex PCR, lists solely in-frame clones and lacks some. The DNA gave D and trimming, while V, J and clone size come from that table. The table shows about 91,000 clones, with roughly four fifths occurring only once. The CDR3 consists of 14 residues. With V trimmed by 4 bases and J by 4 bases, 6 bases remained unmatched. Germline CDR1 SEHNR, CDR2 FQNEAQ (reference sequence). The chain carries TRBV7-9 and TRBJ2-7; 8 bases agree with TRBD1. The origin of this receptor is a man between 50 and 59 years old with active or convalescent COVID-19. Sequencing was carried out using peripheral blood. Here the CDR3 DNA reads TGTGCCAGCAGCTCCGGACAGGGAGGTTACGAGCAGTACTTC. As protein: CASSSGQGGYEQYF. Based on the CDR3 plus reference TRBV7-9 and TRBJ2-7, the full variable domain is DTGVSQNPRHKITKRGQNVTFRCDPISEHNRLYWYRQTLGQGPEFLTYFQNEAQLEKSRLLSDRFSAERPKGSFSTLEIQRTEQGDSAMYLCASSSGQGGYEQYFGPGTRLTVT.